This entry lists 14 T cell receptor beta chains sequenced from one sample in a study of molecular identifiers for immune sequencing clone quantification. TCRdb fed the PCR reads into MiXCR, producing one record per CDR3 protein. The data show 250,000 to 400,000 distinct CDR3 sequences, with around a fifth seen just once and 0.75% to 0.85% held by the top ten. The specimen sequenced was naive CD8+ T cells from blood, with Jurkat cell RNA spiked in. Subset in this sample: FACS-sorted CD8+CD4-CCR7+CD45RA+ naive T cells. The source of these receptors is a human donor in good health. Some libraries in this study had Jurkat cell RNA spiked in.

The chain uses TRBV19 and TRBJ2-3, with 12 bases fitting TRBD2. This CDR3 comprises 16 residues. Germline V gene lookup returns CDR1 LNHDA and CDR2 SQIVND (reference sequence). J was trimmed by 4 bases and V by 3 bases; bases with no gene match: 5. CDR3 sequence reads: CASSIGLAGTADTQYF. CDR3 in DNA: TGTGCCAGTAGTATTGGACTAGCGGGGACCGCAGATACGCAGTATTTT.

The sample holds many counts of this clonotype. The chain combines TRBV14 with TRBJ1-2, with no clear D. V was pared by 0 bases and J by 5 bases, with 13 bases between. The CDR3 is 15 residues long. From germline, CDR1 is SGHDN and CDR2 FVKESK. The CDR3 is CASSQDERPVYGYTF. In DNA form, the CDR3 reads TGTGCCAGCAGCCAAGACGAGAGGCCGGTATATGGCTACACCTTC.

The CDR3 protein is CASSQDPGDNEELFF. DNA of the CDR3: TGCGCCAGCAGCCAAGATCCGGGGGATAATGAAGAGCTGTTTTTT. The rearrangement links TRBV4-3 to TRBJ1-4; TRBD1 might be the D (5 bases). Trimming cost V 0 bases and J 14 bases, with 19 bases left between them. Germline V gene lookup returns CDR1 LGHNA and CDR2 YSLEER. The CDR3 runs to 15 residues.

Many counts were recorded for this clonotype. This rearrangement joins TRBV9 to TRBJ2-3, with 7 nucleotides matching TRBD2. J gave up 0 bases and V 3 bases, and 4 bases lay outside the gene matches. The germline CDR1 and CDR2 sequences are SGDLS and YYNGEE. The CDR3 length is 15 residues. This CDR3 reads CASSASGPSTDTQYF. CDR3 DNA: TGTGCCAGCAGCGCTAGCGGTCCTAGCACAGATACGCAGTATTTT.

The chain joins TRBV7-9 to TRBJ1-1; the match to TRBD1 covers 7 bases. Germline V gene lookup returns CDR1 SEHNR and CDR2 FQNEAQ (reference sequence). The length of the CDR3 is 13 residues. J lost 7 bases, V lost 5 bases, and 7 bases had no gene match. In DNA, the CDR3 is TGTGCCAGCAGCCTAGGGGGCGCGGGTGAAGCTTTCTTT. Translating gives CASSLGGAGEAFF.

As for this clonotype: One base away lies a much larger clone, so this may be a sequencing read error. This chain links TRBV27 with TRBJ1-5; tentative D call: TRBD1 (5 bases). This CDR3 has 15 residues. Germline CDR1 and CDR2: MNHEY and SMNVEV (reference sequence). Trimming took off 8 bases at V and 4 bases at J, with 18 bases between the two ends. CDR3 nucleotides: TGTGCCAGCGGTTCGATAACAGGATCAAATCAGCCCCAGCATTTT. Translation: CASGSITGSNQPQHF.

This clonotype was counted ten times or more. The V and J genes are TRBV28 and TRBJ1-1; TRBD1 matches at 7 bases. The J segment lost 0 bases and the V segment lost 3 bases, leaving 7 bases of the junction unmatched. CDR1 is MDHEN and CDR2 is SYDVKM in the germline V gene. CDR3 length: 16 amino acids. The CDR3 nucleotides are TGTGCCAGCAGTTTGTCTCTAACAGGGGTGAACACTGAAGCTTTCTTT. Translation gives CASSLSLTGVNTEAFF.

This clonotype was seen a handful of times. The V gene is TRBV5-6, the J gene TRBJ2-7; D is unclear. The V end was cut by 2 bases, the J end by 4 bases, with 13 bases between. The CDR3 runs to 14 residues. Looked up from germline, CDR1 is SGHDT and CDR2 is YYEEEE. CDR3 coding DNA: TGTGCCAGCAGCTTCCTGGGCAACAATTACGAGCAGTACTTC. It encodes CASSFLGNNYEQYF.

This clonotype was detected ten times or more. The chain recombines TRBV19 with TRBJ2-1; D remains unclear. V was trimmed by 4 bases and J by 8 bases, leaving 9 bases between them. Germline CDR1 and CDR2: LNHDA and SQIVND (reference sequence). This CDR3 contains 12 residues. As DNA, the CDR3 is TGTGCCAGTAGTACCCTCCCCGATGAGCAGTTCTTC. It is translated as CASSTLPDEQFF.

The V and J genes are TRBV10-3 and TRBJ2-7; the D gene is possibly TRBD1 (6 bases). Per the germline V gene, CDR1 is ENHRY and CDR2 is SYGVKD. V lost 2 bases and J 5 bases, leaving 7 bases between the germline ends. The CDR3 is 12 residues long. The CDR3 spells CAISEGTNEQYF. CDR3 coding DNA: TGTGCCATCAGTGAGGGGACAAACGAGCAGTACTTC.

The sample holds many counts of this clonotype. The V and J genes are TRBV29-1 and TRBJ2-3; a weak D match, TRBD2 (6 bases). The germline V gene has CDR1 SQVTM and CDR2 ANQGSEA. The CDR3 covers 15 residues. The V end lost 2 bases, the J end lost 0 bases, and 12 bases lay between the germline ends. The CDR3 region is CSVELLAVSTDTQYF. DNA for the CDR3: TGCAGCGTTGAACTGTTAGCGGTCAGCACAGATACGCAGTATTTT.

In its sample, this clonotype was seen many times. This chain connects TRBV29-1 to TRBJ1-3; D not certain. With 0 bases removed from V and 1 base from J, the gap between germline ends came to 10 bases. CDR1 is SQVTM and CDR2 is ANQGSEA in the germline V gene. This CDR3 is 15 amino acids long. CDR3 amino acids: CSVEDYGNSGNTIYF. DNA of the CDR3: TGCAGCGTTGAAGATTACGGAAATTCTGGAAACACCATATATTTT.

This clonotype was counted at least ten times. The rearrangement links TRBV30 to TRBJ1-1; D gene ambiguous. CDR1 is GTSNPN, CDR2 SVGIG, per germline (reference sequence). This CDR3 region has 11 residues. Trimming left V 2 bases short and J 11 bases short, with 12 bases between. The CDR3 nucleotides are TGTGCCTGGAGTTTGGAGATCGGGGCTTTCTTT. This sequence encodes CAWSLEIGAFF.

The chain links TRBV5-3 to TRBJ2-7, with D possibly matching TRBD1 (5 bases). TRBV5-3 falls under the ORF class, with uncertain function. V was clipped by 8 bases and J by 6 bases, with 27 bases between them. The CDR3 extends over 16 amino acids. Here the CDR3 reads CASGPNVQGSDSEQYF. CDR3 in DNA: TGTGCCAGCGGCCCAAACGTCCAGGGTTCTGACTCCGAGCAGTACTTC.